The next 27 T cell receptor beta chains were all read from a single sample in a study of blood T cell repertoires in COVID-19. This table comes from immunoSEQ multiplex PCR, and its TCRdb copy is limited to in-frame clones, with some not included. The data show 65,000 to 90,000 clones, with around 77% seen just once and roughly 15% held by the top ten. The sequencing input was peripheral blood. The receptors derive from a man aged 70-80 years with active or convalescent COVID-19.

This chain connects TRBV2 to TRBJ1-6, with a weak D call TRBD1 (6 bases). This CDR3 is 16 amino acids long. Trimming removed 0 bases at V and 7 bases at J, with 13 bases between. Germline-derived CDR1 and CDR2 are SNHLY and FYNNEI. The CDR3 coding sequence is TGTGCCAGCAGTGAAGCTTCCGGGGGGCGGAATTCACCCCTCCACTTT. Residues: CASSEASGGRNSPLHF.

This sequence joins TRBV10-3 and TRBJ1-3; weak D call: TRBD1 (5 bases). V was trimmed by 8 bases and J by 0 bases, leaving 17 bases between them. This CDR3 is built from 16 residues. CDR1 ENHRY and CDR2 SYGVKD come from the germline V gene. The CDR3 sequence is CAISGGGTASGNTIYF. The CDR3, as DNA: TGTGCCATCTCCGGAGGCGGGACGGCCTCTGGAAACACCATATATTTT.

This clone was seen only a few times. V usage is TRBV9 and J usage is TRBJ1-1; D is possibly TRBD1 (6 bases). The CDR3 has 14 residues. Germline-derived CDR1 and CDR2 are SGDLS and YYNGEE. V was shortened by 5 bases and J by 1 base, with 12 bases between the two germline ends. CDR3 sequence (DNA): TGTGCCAGCAGTCGCGGACAGCAGAACACTGAAGCTTTCTTT. It is translated as CASSRGQQNTEAFF. The full variable domain, its missing parts supplied by reference TRBV9 and TRBJ1-1, is DSGVTQTPKHLITATGQRVTLRCSPRSGDLSVYWYQQSLDQGLQFLIQYYNGEERAKGNILERFSAQQFPDLHSELNLSSLELGDSALYFCASSRGQQNTEAFFGQGTRLTVV.

The chain uses TRBV18 and TRBJ1-1; D gene ambiguous. With 5 bases removed from V and 5 bases from J, the gap between germline ends came to 9 bases. Germline CDR1 reads KGHSH; CDR2 reads LQKENI. CDR3 size: 12 residues. The CDR3 DNA follows: TGTGCCAGCTCAGCGCAGGTTACTGAAGCTTTCTTT. Translation gives CASSAQVTEAFF.

This clone was seen only a few times. The chain employs TRBV2 and TRBJ1-1; TRBD1 agrees at 8 bases. The CDR3 sequence is 13 residues long. The germline V gene encodes CDR1 SNHLY and CDR2 FYNNEI. The ends lost 9 bases at V and 3 bases at J; junction bases unmatched: 6. Here the CDR3 reads CARARGLDTEAFF. The CDR3 nucleotides read TGTGCCAGGGCCAGGGGGCTGGACACTGAAGCTTTCTTT.

This clone showed up many times. The chain joins TRBV19 to TRBJ1-5; 8 bases are a match to TRBD1. The V gene end was trimmed by 4 bases and the J gene end by 0 bases; junction bases not matched to a gene: 8. The CDR3 has 17 amino acids. CDR1 LNHDA and CDR2 SQIVND come from the germline V gene (reference sequence). The DNA of the CDR3 is TGTGCCAGTAGTACCAGGACAGGGCCCATTAGCAATCAGCCCCAGCATTTT. As protein: CASSTRTGPISNQPQHF. Full variable domain (missing parts from reference TRBV19 and TRBJ1-5): DGGITQSPKYLFRKEGQNVTLSCEQNLNHDAMYWYRQDPGQGLRLIYYSQIVNDFQKGDIAEGYSVSREKKESFPLTVTSAQKNPTAFYLCASSTRTGPISNQPQHFGDGTRLSIL.

The CDR3 protein is CAWRGRTAGTSGGASDTQYF. In nucleotides, the CDR3 is TGTGCCTGGAGAGGGAGGACAGCCGGGACTAGCGGGGGGGCCTCAGATACGCAGTATTTT. The chain links TRBV30 to TRBJ2-3, with TRBD2 matching over 16 bases. From germline, CDR1 is GTSNPN and CDR2 SVGIG (reference sequence). The CDR3 has 20 residues. The ends lost 3 bases at V and 4 bases at J; junction bases unmatched: 16.

The sample holds one count of this clone. The chain links TRBV5-5 to TRBJ2-3; 7 nucleotides line up with TRBD2. Germline CDR1 reads SGHKS; CDR2 reads YYEKEE (reference sequence). J lost 0 bases, V lost 1 base, and 5 bases had no gene match. This CDR3 is 16 amino acids long. CDR3 sequence (DNA): TGTGCCAGCAGCTTGATTCCAGCGGGGAGCACAGATACGCAGTATTTT. Residues: CASSLIPAGSTDTQYF. The whole variable domain, filled in from reference TRBV5-5 and TRBJ2-3, reads DAGVTQSPTHLIKTRGQQVTLRCSPISGHKSVSWYQQVLGQGPQFIFQYYEKEERGRGNFPDRFSARQFPNYSSELNVNALLLGDSALYLCASSLIPAGSTDTQYFGPGTRLTVL.

This clone was seen more than once but under ten times. V is TRBV5-1 and J is TRBJ2-5; the D gene is possibly TRBD2 (5 bases). The CDR3 runs 14 residues. Germline assignment: CDR1 SGHRS and CDR2 YFSETQ. The ends were cut back, 5 bases at V and 3 bases at J, with 14 bases in the middle. CDR3 bases: TGCGCCAGCAGGTTCGGGGAATCGAAAGAGACCCAGTACTTC. As protein: CASRFGESKETQYF.

The chain is built from TRBV11-2 and TRBJ2-7, with 12 bases aligning to TRBD1. The CDR3 extends over 15 amino acids. Germline lookup yields CDR1 SGHAT and CDR2 FQNNGV. V shed 6 bases, J shed 2 bases, and the junction held 5 bases outside the gene matches. CDR3 amino acids: CASRNRDRGPYEQYF. In DNA form, the CDR3 reads TGTGCCAGCAGGAACCGGGACAGGGGGCCCTACGAGCAGTACTTC.

J is TRBJ1-2 and V is TRBV19; TRBD1 might be the D (5 bases). Germline V CDR1 and CDR2: LNHDA, SQIVND (reference sequence). The germline V and J ends were trimmed by 4 bases and 0 bases, with 12 bases remaining between them. CDR3 size: 15 residues. The CDR3 sequence is CASSTQGSANYGYTF. As DNA, the CDR3 is TGTGCCAGTAGTACCCAGGGCAGTGCTAACTATGGCTACACCTTC. Full variable domain (rest looked up from reference TRBV19 and TRBJ1-2): DGGITQSPKYLFRKEGQNVTLSCEQNLNHDAMYWYRQDPGQGLRLIYYSQIVNDFQKGDIAEGYSVSREKKESFPLTVTSAQKNPTAFYLCASSTQGSANYGYTFGSGTRLTVV.

This chain joins TRBV6-6 and TRBJ1-1; the D gene is possibly TRBD1 (5 bases). With 10 bases removed from V and 1 base from J, the gap between germline ends came to 13 bases. CDR1 is MNHNY and CDR2 is SVGAGI in the germline V gene (reference sequence). The CDR3 consists of 13 residues. CDR3 residues: CATRRGQNTEAFF. In DNA, the CDR3 is TGTGCCACCAGAAGAGGACAGAACACTGAAGCTTTCTTT.

This clone appeared many times. The rearrangement links TRBV19 to TRBJ2-7; the match to TRBD1 covers 10 bases. The CDR3 sequence is 14 residues long. V dropped 6 bases and J dropped 5; count of bases not matched to a gene: 7. Germline V gives CDR1 LNHDA, CDR2 SQIVND (reference sequence). The CDR3 reads CASRTGTGVDEQYF. The CDR3 nucleotides read TGTGCCAGTAGAACCGGGACAGGGGTAGACGAGCAGTACTTC.

The rearrangement joins TRBV4-2 to TRBJ2-1; unclear D gene. The V gene's germline CDR1 is LGHNA and CDR2 YNFKEQ. There are 14 residues in the CDR3. V lost 3 bases to trimming and J lost 0 bases, with 6 bases between them. CDR3 protein: CASSQTGSYNEQFF. CDR3 sequence (DNA): TGTGCCAGCAGCCAGACTGGCTCCTACAATGAGCAGTTCTTC.

The chain is built from TRBV2 and TRBJ1-2; 12 nucleotides agree with TRBD1. The germline V gene encodes CDR1 SNHLY and CDR2 FYNNEI. V lost 6 bases to trimming and J lost 8 bases; unmatched junction nucleotides: 10. This CDR3 comprises 15 residues. CDR3 bases: TGTGCCAGCAGAGTAAAACCCGGGACAGGGGGCGGCTACACCTTC. Translated, it gives CASRVKPGTGGGYTF.

The rearrangement joins TRBV6-2 or TRBV6-3 to TRBJ2-5; 12 nucleotides line up with TRBD2. J gave up 5 bases and V 5 bases, and 12 bases lay outside the gene matches. Germline-derived CDR1 and CDR2 are MNHEY and SVGEGT. The CDR3 has 17 residues. For the CDR3, the DNA is TGTGCCAGCAGTGCCCTAGCGGGGGGGCGTTTAAGTGAGACCCAGTACTTC. Amino acid sequence: CASSALAGGRLSETQYF.

This chain connects TRBV19 to TRBJ2-5, with TRBD2 matching over 8 bases. J lost 4 bases, V lost 5 bases, and 6 bases had no gene match. The CDR3 sequence is 14 residues long. Germline loops: CDR1 LNHDA, CDR2 SQIVND (reference sequence). The chain's CDR3 is CASSARLASETQYF. CDR3 nucleotides: TGTGCCAGTAGTGCTAGACTAGCGTCAGAGACCCAGTACTTC.

The gene calls are TRBV30 and TRBJ1-5; possible D gene TRBD1, 5 bases. The ends were cut back, 1 base at V and 9 bases at J, with 16 bases in the middle. This CDR3 is built from 14 residues. Per the germline V gene, CDR1 is GTSNPN and CDR2 is SVGIG (reference sequence). Here the CDR3 DNA reads TGTGCCTGGAGTGCGGTAGGGGCCCAGAGGCCCCAGCATTTT. This gives the protein CAWSAVGAQRPQHF.

The chain links TRBV6-1 to TRBJ2-1; D is ambiguous. The CDR3 extends over 13 amino acids. Trimming left V 3 bases short and J 7 bases short, with 10 bases between. Germline V lookup: CDR1 MNHNS, CDR2 SASEGT. CDR3 amino acids: CASSDSARNEQFF. The DNA for the CDR3 is TGTGCCAGCAGTGATAGTGCCCGGAATGAGCAGTTCTTC.

This chain uses TRBV25-1 with TRBJ1-4; D remains ambiguous. V was shortened by 2 bases and J by 0 bases, with 4 bases between the two germline ends. Germline V gives CDR1 MGHDK, CDR2 SYGVNS. The CDR3 loop spans 14 amino acids. DNA for the CDR3: TGTGCCAGCAGTGAACGGGCAACTAATGAAAAACTGTTTTTT. This sequence encodes CASSERATNEKLFF.

The CDR3 DNA reads TGTGCCAGCAGTCTACAGGGACGTCTTGGAAACACCATATATTTT. Amino acid sequence: CASSLQGRLGNTIYF. The chain recombines TRBV3-1 (or the pseudogene TRBV3-2) with TRBJ1-3; the D gene is possibly TRBD1 (6 bases). V was cut by 6 bases and J by 3 bases, with 15 bases left in between. CDR1 is LGHDT, CDR2 YNNKEL, per germline (reference sequence). This CDR3 spans 15 amino acids.

The chain carries TRBV12-3 or TRBV12-4 and TRBJ2-3; TRBD2 is a possible D gene (5 bases). The CDR3 extends over 12 amino acids. The V end lost 5 bases, the J end lost 7 bases, and 10 bases lay between the germline ends. The CDR3 region has the DNA TGTGCCAGCAGTGGGAGCGCCAATACGCAGTATTTT. It specifies CASSGSANTQYF.

The V and J genes are TRBV18 and TRBJ2-7; TRBD1 aligns across 9 bases. V gave up 6 bases and J gave up 0 bases; unmatched junction bases: 6. The CDR3 contains 15 residues. Germline V gene sequence: CDR1 KGHSH, CDR2 LQKENI. The CDR3 region is CASSRGTGNSYEQYF. CDR3 DNA: TGTGCCAGCTCGCGAGGGACAGGGAACTCCTACGAGCAGTACTTC.

This clone has a single count. The chain uses TRBV28 and TRBJ2-7; 9 nucleotides align to TRBD1. Losses at the gene ends were 6 bases for V and 5 bases for J; bases not matched to a gene: 8. The CDR3 is made up of 14 amino acids. CDR1 and CDR2 from the germline V gene are MDHEN and SYDVKM. The CDR3 here is CASSFDRGVNEQYF. The CDR3 DNA sequence: TGTGCCAGCAGCTTTGACAGGGGGGTCAACGAGCAGTACTTC.

The sample holds one count of this clone. The CDR3 protein is CASSPDRGNEQFF. In DNA, the CDR3 is TGTGCCAGCAGCCCCGACAGGGGCAATGAGCAGTTCTTC. The V and J genes are TRBV7-3 and TRBJ2-1, with TRBD1 matching 8 bases. In germline, CDR1 is SGHTA, CDR2 FQGTGA. V was pared by 5 bases and J by 6 bases, with 3 bases of the junction left unmatched. This CDR3 comprises 13 residues.

The V and J genes are TRBV12-5 and TRBJ1-5; TRBD1 matches at 12 bases. The CDR3 has 17 residues. The V gene's germline CDR1 is LGHNT and CDR2 FRNRAP. V gave up 8 bases and J gave up 0 bases; unmatched junction bases: 8. CDR3 protein: CASTGTGGRYSNQPQHF. DNA of the CDR3: TGTGCTAGTACCGGGACAGGGGGCCGTTATAGCAATCAGCCCCAGCATTTT. Complete variable domain (other parts from reference TRBV12-5 and TRBJ1-5): DARVTQTPRHKVTEMGQEVTMRCQPILGHNTVFWYRQTMMQGLELLAYFRNRAPLDDSGMPKDRFSAEMPDATLATLKIQPSEPRDSAVYFCASTGTGGRYSNQPQHFGDGTRLSIL.

This clone has a single count. This chain links TRBV27 with TRBJ2-3, with 7 bases aligning to TRBD1. V trimming: 4 bases; J trimming: 3 bases; junction bases outside the gene matches: 10. Germline CDR1 is MNHEY and CDR2 is SMNVEV (reference sequence). This CDR3 has 16 amino acids. The CDR3, as DNA: TGTGCCAGCAGTTCCCCCCTGAGGGGGCGGACAGATACGCAGTATTTT. Encoded protein: CASSSPLRGRTDTQYF.